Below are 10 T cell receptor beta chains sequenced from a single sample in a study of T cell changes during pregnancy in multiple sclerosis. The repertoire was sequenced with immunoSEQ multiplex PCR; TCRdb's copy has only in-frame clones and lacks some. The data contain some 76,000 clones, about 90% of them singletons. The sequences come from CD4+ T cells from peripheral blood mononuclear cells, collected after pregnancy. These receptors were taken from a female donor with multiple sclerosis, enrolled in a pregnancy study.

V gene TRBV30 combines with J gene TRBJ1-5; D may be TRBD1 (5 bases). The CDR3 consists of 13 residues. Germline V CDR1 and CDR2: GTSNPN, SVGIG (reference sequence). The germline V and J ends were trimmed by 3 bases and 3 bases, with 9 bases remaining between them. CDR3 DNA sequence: TGTGCCTGGAGCGACAGCAACAATCAGCCCCAGCATTTT. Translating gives CAWSDSNNQPQHF.

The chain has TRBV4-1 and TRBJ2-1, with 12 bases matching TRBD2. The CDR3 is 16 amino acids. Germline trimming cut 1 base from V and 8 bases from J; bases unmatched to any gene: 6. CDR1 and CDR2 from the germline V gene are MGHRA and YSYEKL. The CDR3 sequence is CASSQVLAGGMDEQFF. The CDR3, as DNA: TGCGCCAGCAGCCAAGTTCTAGCGGGAGGGATGGATGAGCAGTTCTTC.

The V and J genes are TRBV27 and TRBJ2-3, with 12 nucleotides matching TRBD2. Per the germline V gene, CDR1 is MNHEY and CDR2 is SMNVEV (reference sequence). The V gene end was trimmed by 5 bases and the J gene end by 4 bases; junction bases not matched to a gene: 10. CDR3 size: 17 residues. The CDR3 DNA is TGTGCCAGCAGTCCTGAGAGACTAGCGGGAGTTCCAGATACGCAGTATTTT. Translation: CASSPERLAGVPDTQYF.

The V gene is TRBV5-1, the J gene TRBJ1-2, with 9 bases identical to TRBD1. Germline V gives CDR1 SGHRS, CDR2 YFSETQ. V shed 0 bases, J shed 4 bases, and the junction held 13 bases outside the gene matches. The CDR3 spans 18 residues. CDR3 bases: TGCGCCAGCAGCTTGGTGTGGGGACAGGGAGAGGAGGGCTATGGCTACACCTTC. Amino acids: CASSLVWGQGEEGYGYTF.

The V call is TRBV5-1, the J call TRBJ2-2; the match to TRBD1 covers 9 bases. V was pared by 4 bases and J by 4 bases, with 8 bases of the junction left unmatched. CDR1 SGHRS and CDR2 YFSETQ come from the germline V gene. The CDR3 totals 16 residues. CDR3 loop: CASSLWTGASTGELFF. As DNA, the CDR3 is TGCGCCAGCAGCCTTTGGACAGGGGCGAGCACCGGGGAGCTGTTTTTT. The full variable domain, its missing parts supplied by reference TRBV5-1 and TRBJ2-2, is KAGVTQTPRYLIKTRGQQVTLSCSPISGHRSVSWYQQTPGQGLQFLFEYFSETQRNKGNFPGRFSGRQFSNSRSEMNVSTLELGDSALYLCASSLWTGASTGELFFGEGSRLTVL.

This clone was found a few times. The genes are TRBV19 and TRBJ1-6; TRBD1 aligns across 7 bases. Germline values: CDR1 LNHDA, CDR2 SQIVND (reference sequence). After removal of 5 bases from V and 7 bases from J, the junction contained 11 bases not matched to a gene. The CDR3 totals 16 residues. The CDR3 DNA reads TGTGCCAGTAGTCCTGCGACAGGGCTGTACAATTCACCCCTCCACTTT. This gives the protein CASSPATGLYNSPLHF.

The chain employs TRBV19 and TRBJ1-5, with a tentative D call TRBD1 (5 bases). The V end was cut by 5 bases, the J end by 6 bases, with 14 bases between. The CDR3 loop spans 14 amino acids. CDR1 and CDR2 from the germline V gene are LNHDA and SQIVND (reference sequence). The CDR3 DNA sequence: TGTGCCAGTAGTGTATCGGGGGGAGGTCAGCCCCAGCATTTT. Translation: CASSVSGGGQPQHF.

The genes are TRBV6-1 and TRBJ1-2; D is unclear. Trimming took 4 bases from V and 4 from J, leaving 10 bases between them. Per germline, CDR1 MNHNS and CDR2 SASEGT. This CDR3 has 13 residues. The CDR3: CASSAGEGYGYTF. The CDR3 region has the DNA TGTGCCAGCAGTGCGGGTGAAGGCTATGGCTACACCTTC.

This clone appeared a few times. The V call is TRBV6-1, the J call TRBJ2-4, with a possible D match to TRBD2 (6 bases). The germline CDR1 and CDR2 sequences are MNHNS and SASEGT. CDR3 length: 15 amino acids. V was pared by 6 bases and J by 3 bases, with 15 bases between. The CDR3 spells CASRTSGGVKNIQYF. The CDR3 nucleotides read TGTGCCAGCAGGACTTCTGGCGGGGTCAAAAACATTCAGTACTTC.

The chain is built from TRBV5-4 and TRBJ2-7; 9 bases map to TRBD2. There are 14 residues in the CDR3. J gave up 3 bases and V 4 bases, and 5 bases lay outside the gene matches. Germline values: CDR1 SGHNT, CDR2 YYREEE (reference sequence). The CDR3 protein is CASSQGLANYEQYF. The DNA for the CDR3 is TGTGCCAGCAGCCAGGGACTAGCCAACTACGAGCAGTACTTC.